This TCR beta chain was captured by sequencing in a study of neurological immune-mediated disorders. Overall study findings and caveats: Patients with HTLV-1-associated myelopathy showed the most TCR clonal expansion. Those with multiple sclerosis showed the least, falling below healthy controls.

The unsorted libraries were produced from 2 million PBMCs held at -80 C. Synthesis of cDNA was accomplished via 5'RACE employing 10-nucleotide random UMIs. TCRdb recomputed calls from the 5' RACE reads with MiXCR, one row per CDR3 protein. The sample lists about 52,000 distinct CDR3 sequences, 3% to 4.5% occurring once. This clonotype was observed many times. No antigen is known for it. The CDR3 has 18 residues. V lost 0 bases to trimming and J lost 7 bases; unmatched junction nucleotides: 11. CDR1 and CDR2 (germline): MNHNY, SVGAGI (reference sequence). The source of this sequence is a man aged 30 to 39 with multiple sclerosis. The V call is TRBV6-6, the J call TRBJ2-1; the match to TRBD1 covers 11 bases. Sequencing was carried out using PBMCs. This CDR3 reads CASSYSRGGGTGGNEQFF. CDR3 coding DNA: TGTGCCAGCAGTTACTCGAGAGGAGGCGGGACAGGGGGTAATGAGCAGTTCTTC.